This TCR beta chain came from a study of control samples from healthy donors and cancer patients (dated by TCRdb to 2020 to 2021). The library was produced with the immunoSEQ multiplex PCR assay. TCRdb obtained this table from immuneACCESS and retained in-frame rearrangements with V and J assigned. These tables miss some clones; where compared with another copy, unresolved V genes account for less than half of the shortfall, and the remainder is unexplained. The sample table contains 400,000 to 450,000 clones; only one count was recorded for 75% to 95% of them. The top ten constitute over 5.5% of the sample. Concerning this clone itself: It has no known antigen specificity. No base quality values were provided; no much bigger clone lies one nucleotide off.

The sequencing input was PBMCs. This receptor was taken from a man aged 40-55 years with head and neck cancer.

This receptor has the CDR3 CASSIGGGPEAFF. The base sequence is TGTGCCAGTAGTATAGGAGGAGGGCCTGAAGCTTTCTTT. The chain links TRBV19 with TRBJ1-1, with the identity of the D gene unclear. V is reduced by 1 base and J by 6 bases, leaving a spacing of 9 bases between them. Including cysteine and phenylalanine, the CDR3 has 13 amino acids. CDR3 DNA only is kept here, 39 bases in frame from base 1. CDR1 is given as LNHDA and CDR2 as SQIVND, both from the germline V gene (reference sequence).